What follows describes a single T cell receptor (beta chain). These data belong to a study of immune evolution from preneoplasia to lung adenocarcinoma. Profiled with immunoSEQ multiplex PCR; TCRdb holds only in-frame clones, not every one. The repertoire holds fewer than 7,500 clones, with over 75% as singletons. Trimming shortened V by 0 bases and J by 7 bases, and 9 bases separated the two germline ends. The CDR3 consists of 13 residues. Germline V lookup: CDR1 MNHEY, CDR2 SVGAGI. Each case's diagnosis was confirmed by two pathologists on H&E. The TCR sequence derives from a person aged 70 to 80 with lung adenocarcinoma. The sample taken for sequencing was FFPE adjacent normal lung tissue. The chain is built from TRBV6-5 and TRBJ1-2; maybe TRBD1 (5 bases). The CDR3 nucleotides read TGTGCCAGCAGTTACTCTGGGACCGGTGGCTACACCTTC. This translates into CASSYSGTGGYTF.